One sample yielded the 21 T cell receptor beta chains listed below, sequenced in a study of blood T cell repertoires in COVID-19. The method was immunoSEQ multiplex PCR; TCRdb's version includes in-frame clones alone and lacks a portion of them. Found here are about 160,000 clones, 81% of them singletons; the top ten hold about 5.3%. The sequenced sample was PBMCs or T cells enriched from blood (not recorded which). The receptors come from a woman aged 40 to 50 with acute COVID-19.

The chain recombines TRBV5-1 with TRBJ2-3; 11 bases align to TRBD2. Trimming took 1 base from V and 2 from J; bases not matched to a gene: 3. This CDR3 spans 16 amino acids. Germline V gives CDR1 SGHRS, CDR2 YFSETQ. DNA for the CDR3: TGCGCCAGCAGCTTGTTGACTAGCGGGAACACAGATACGCAGTATTTT. It is translated as CASSLLTSGNTDTQYF. Based on the CDR3 plus reference TRBV5-1 and TRBJ2-3, the full variable domain is KAGVTQTPRYLIKTRGQQVTLSCSPISGHRSVSWYQQTPGQGLQFLFEYFSETQRNKGNFPGRFSGRQFSNSRSEMNVSTLELGDSALYLCASSLLTSGNTDTQYFGPGTRLTVL.

This clone was counted a few times. The rearrangement links TRBV29-1 to TRBJ2-3; D gene uncertain. This CDR3 is built from 11 residues. V dropped 3 bases and J dropped 4 bases, with 5 bases sitting between them. The germline gives CDR1 SQVTM, CDR2 ANQGSEA. The DNA for the CDR3 is TGCAGCGTTGACTTCTCAGATACGCAGTATTTT. The encoded protein is CSVDFSDTQYF.

The gene calls are TRBV19 and TRBJ1-6; TRBD1 matches 8 bases. This CDR3 region has 16 residues. Germline CDR1 is LNHDA and CDR2 is SQIVND (reference sequence). Germline trimming cut 0 bases from V and 7 bases from J; bases unmatched to any gene: 5. CDR3 sequence: CASSIEGQGRNSPLHF. As DNA, the CDR3 is TGTGCCAGTAGTATAGAAGGACAGGGAAGGAATTCACCCCTCCACTTT.

This chain links TRBV4-1 with TRBJ2-1; no firm D call. Trimming cost V 1 base and J 5 bases, with 9 bases left between them. The CDR3 spans 14 residues. Germline values: CDR1 MGHRA, CDR2 YSYEKL. The CDR3, as DNA: TGCGCCAGCAGCCAAGCACTCTACGACAATGAGCAGTTCTTC. Protein: CASSQALYDNEQFF.

The rearrangement uses TRBV18 and TRBJ2-3; 9 positions match TRBD2. The CDR3 totals 14 residues. Germline assignment: CDR1 KGHSH and CDR2 LQKENI. Germline trimming cut 6 bases from V and 6 bases from J; bases unmatched to any gene: 7. The DNA for the CDR3 is TGTGCCAGCTCTGCCGCTAGCGGGAAGGATACGCAGTATTTT. The encoded protein is CASSAASGKDTQYF.

The V gene is TRBV9, the J gene TRBJ2-3, with a tentative D call TRBD1 (5 bases). Trimming removed 4 bases from V and 1 base from J, with 16 bases in between. Germline CDR1 reads SGDLS; CDR2 reads YYNGEE. The CDR3 is 16 residues long. The CDR3 spells CASSLRAIGGTDTQYF. The CDR3, as DNA: TGTGCCAGCAGCCTTCGGGCCATAGGGGGCACAGATACGCAGTATTTT.

V and J are TRBV5-1 and TRBJ2-5, with D perhaps matching TRBD2 (5 bases). V was cut by 3 bases and J by 4 bases, with 19 bases left in between. Germline-derived CDR1 and CDR2 are SGHRS and YFSETQ. This CDR3 has 16 amino acids. The CDR3 reads CASSSGSPRAGETQYF. The CDR3 region has the DNA TGCGCCAGCAGCTCGGGATCCCCTAGGGCAGGAGAGACCCAGTACTTC.

The V call is TRBV6-1, the J call TRBJ1-4; a weak D match, TRBD1 (6 bases). The CDR3 extends over 15 amino acids. Trimming took off 3 bases at V and 4 bases at J, with 12 bases between the two ends. The germline V gene has CDR1 MNHNS and CDR2 SASEGT. CDR3 coding DNA: TGTGCCAGCAGTGAGAGGGGGTCGGGTAATGAAAAACTGTTTTTT. Translated, it gives CASSERGSGNEKLFF.

J is TRBJ2-6 and V is TRBV25-1, with D unclear. V was trimmed by 8 bases and J by 1 base, leaving 12 bases between them. Germline values: CDR1 MGHDK, CDR2 SYGVNS. This CDR3 comprises 15 residues. For the CDR3, the DNA is TGTGCCAGCCGGAAGCACGGGTCTGGGGCCAACGTCCTGACTTTC. Protein product: CASRKHGSGANVLTF.

This chain uses TRBV5-4 with TRBJ2-1; D might be TRBD2 (7 bases). The V gene lost 0 bases and the J gene lost 6 bases, with 10 bases spanning the gap. The CDR3 runs to 14 residues. Germline CDR1 reads SGHNT; CDR2 reads YYREEE (reference sequence). This CDR3 reads CASSLVAGANEQFF. As DNA, the CDR3 is TGTGCCAGCAGCTTGGTTGCGGGGGCCAATGAGCAGTTCTTC.

The chain joins TRBV6-5 to TRBJ2-3; unclear D gene. The V gene's germline CDR1 is MNHEY and CDR2 SVGAGI. This CDR3 comprises 12 residues. V lost 8 bases and J lost 8, with 14 bases in between. CDR3 bases: TGTGCCAGCGAACCTAACCACCGTACGCAGTATTTT. The encoded protein is CASEPNHRTQYF.

This clone was seen a single time. The CDR3 bases are TGTGCCAGCAGCCCTAGCGCGAGCTCCTACAATGAGCAGTTCTTC. The encoded protein is CASSPSASSYNEQFF. This chain connects TRBV6-4 to TRBJ2-1; the D gene is possibly TRBD2 (6 bases). The germline V gene has CDR1 MRHNA and CDR2 SNTAGT. V gave up 6 bases and J gave up 0 bases, with 12 bases separating them. This CDR3 region has 15 residues.

The CDR3 nucleotides are TGTGCCAGCCGCGCCGGGACAGGGGATTCACCCCTCCACTTT. This sequence encodes CASRAGTGDSPLHF. This sequence joins TRBV19 and TRBJ1-6, with 10 bases lining up with TRBD1. V lost 9 bases, J lost 8 bases, and 7 bases stayed unmatched. Germline assignment: CDR1 LNHDA and CDR2 SQIVND (reference sequence). The CDR3 runs 14 residues.

This clone was counted a few times. The V and J genes are TRBV6-1 and TRBJ1-2, with unresolved D. The CDR3 consists of 16 residues. V lost 1 base and J lost 8, with 20 bases in between. Germline V gene data show CDR1 as MNHNS and CDR2 as SASEGT. The CDR3: CASSEETAVAWKGYTF. In nucleotides, the CDR3 is TGTGCCAGCAGTGAAGAAACGGCCGTAGCATGGAAGGGCTACACCTTC.

As regards this clone: Other nucleotide sequences from this sample produce the same CDR3. The genes are TRBV30 and TRBJ1-5, with 7 bases that match TRBD1. The CDR3 consists of 12 residues. CDR1 and CDR2 from the germline V gene are GTSNPN and SVGIG (reference sequence). J lost 7 bases, V lost 0 bases, and 0 bases had no gene match. The CDR3 DNA is TGTGCCTGGAGTGTAGGGGGCCAGCCCCAGCATTTT. It encodes CAWSVGGQPQHF.

This chain connects TRBV30 to TRBJ2-3; 12 bases match TRBD2. The CDR3 length is 16 residues. Germline lookup yields CDR1 GTSNPN and CDR2 SVGIG (reference sequence). V was clipped by 1 base and J by 2 bases; unmatched bases: 4. The CDR3 reads CAWSAGLAGITDTQYF. DNA for the CDR3: TGTGCCTGGAGTGCCGGACTAGCGGGAATCACAGATACGCAGTATTTT.

The gene calls are TRBV2 and TRBJ2-5; 9 nucleotides align to TRBD1. The CDR3 is 17 residues long. Germline CDR1 reads SNHLY; CDR2 reads FYNNEI. After removal of 4 bases from V and 5 bases from J, the junction contained 14 bases not matched to a gene. The CDR3 DNA sequence: TGTGCCAGCAGTGGTTACGACCGGGACAGGGTGGAGGAGACCCAGTACTTC. It translates to CASSGYDRDRVEETQYF. Full variable domain (outside the CDR3, taken from reference TRBV2 and TRBJ2-5): EPEVTQTPSHQVTQMGQEVILRCVPISNHLYFYWYRQILGQKVEFLVSFYNNEISEKSEIFDDQFSVERPDGSNFTLKIRSTKLEDSAMYFCASSGYDRDRVEETQYFGPGTRLLVL.

The chain carries TRBV6-5 and TRBJ1-2; 9 bases line up with TRBD1. Germline V gives CDR1 MNHEY, CDR2 SVGAGI. V lost 6 bases, J lost 12 bases, and 11 bases stayed unmatched. CDR3 length: 13 residues. The CDR3 DNA follows: TGTGCCAGCAGCCCCACGGGACAGGGTGAAAACACCTTC. This translates into CASSPTGQGENTF.

The gene calls are TRBV7-9 and TRBJ2-4; the match to TRBD1 covers 8 bases. The CDR3 consists of 17 residues. The germline CDR1 and CDR2 sequences are SEHNR and FQNEAQ (reference sequence). The trim removed 4 bases at V and 0 bases at J, leaving 8 bases unmatched. The CDR3: CASSSRTGTLAKNIQYF. Written as DNA, the CDR3 is TGTGCCAGCAGCTCTCGGACAGGGACATTAGCCAAAAACATTCAGTACTTC.

This chain uses TRBV2 with TRBJ2-2; 8 bases are a match to TRBD1. The trim removed 7 bases at V and 4 bases at J, leaving 5 bases unmatched. The CDR3 contains 14 residues. CDR1 is SNHLY, CDR2 FYNNEI, per germline. The CDR3, as DNA: TGTGCCAGCAAGGACAGGGCGTCCACCGGGGAGCTGTTTTTT. Amino acid sequence: CASKDRASTGELFF.

This clone was found many times. This chain uses TRBV5-4 with TRBJ2-3, with 9 positions matching TRBD2. The CDR3 consists of 16 residues. CDR1 is SGHNT, CDR2 YYREEE, per germline (reference sequence). Trimming cost V 4 bases and J 0 bases; bases outside gene matches: 6. The CDR3 nucleotides are TGTGCCAGCAGCGCGGGACTAGCCACCAGCACAGATACGCAGTATTTT. This sequence encodes CASSAGLATSTDTQYF. The whole variable domain, remainder taken from reference TRBV5-4 and TRBJ2-3, is ETGVTQSPTHLIKTRGQQVTLRCSSQSGHNTVSWYQQALGQGPQFIFQYYREEENGRGNFPPRFSGLQFPNYSSELNVNALELDDSALYLCASSAGLATSTDTQYFGPGTRLTVL.